These 10 T cell receptor beta chains were all obtained from the same sample, sequenced in a study of technical replicates of blood from several donors. Data came from immunoSEQ multiplex PCR; TCRdb stores just in-frame clones and leaves some out. Among more than 11,000 clones listed, over 80% were seen once. Sequencing was performed on PBMCs. Every receptor here comes from a human donor in good health.

The V call is TRBV7-9, the J call TRBJ1-1; TRBD1 is a possible D gene (5 bases). With 6 bases removed from V and 8 bases from J, the gap between germline ends came to 10 bases. The length of the CDR3 is 11 residues. Germline-derived CDR1 and CDR2 are SEHNR and FQNEAQ (reference sequence). The CDR3 bases are TGTGCCAGCAGATCGGGACTCGAAGCTTTCTTT. This gives the protein CASRSGLEAFF.

The CDR3 is CASSIPSGREFF. The CDR3 DNA reads TGTGCCAGCAGCATTCCTAGCGGGAGGGAGTTCTTC. The chain is built from TRBV7-9 and TRBJ2-1; TRBD2 aligns across 12 bases. V lost 5 bases to trimming and J lost 14 bases; unmatched junction nucleotides: 4. Germline CDR1 is SEHNR and CDR2 is FQNEAQ (reference sequence). CDR3 length: 12 amino acids.

The rearrangement joins TRBV7-8 to TRBJ2-5, with D possibly TRBD2 on 6 matching bases. The CDR3 runs 17 residues. Germline V CDR1 and CDR2: SGHVS, FQNEAQ. Deletions cut 2 bases from V and 1 base from J, with 17 bases between. This CDR3 reads CASSLTTLLALQETQYF. The CDR3 nucleotides are TGTGCCAGCAGCTTAACTACGTTACTAGCTCTCCAAGAGACCCAGTACTTC.

The table lists this clone with a count of one. The V and J genes are TRBV19 and TRBJ1-5, with 7 bases lining up with TRBD1. CDR1 is LNHDA, CDR2 SQIVND, per germline (reference sequence). J was trimmed by 0 bases and V by 3 bases; bases with no gene match: 5. There are 16 residues in the CDR3. CDR3: CASSIGGQYSNQPQHF. The CDR3, as DNA: TGTGCCAGTAGTATTGGGGGACAGTATAGCAATCAGCCCCAGCATTTT.

V and J are TRBV12-5 and TRBJ2-3, with 7 bases that match TRBD1. Germline-derived CDR1 and CDR2 are LGHNT and FRNRAP. The CDR3 is 14 amino acids. The J segment lost 4 bases and the V segment lost 1 base, leaving 2 bases of the junction unmatched. The CDR3 DNA reads as TGTGCTAGTGGTTTGGGTCAGGGGGCAGATACGCAGTATTTT. As protein: CASGLGQGADTQYF.

The chain recombines TRBV9 with TRBJ1-1, with D perhaps TRBD1 (5 bases). Germline V lookup: CDR1 SGDLS, CDR2 YYNGEE. There are 15 residues in the CDR3. Between the trimmed V and J ends, which lost 4 bases and 4 bases, there was a span of 17 bases. The CDR3 loop reads CASSRDPGRGTEAFF. The CDR3 DNA is TGTGCCAGCAGCCGGGACCCCGGGAGGGGCACTGAAGCTTTCTTT.

There are a few counts of this clone. The V and J genes are TRBV11-2 and TRBJ2-4; weak D call: TRBD2 (6 bases). Germline lookup yields CDR1 SGHAT and CDR2 FQNNGV. This CDR3 spans 14 amino acids. With 1 base removed from V and 2 bases from J, the gap between germline ends came to 6 bases. CDR3 protein: CASSLGGTKNIQYF. CDR3 in DNA: TGTGCCAGCAGCTTAGGCGGGACCAAAAACATTCAGTACTTC.

The gene calls are TRBV2 and TRBJ2-3, with D tentatively TRBD1 (6 bases). Germline V gene data show CDR1 as SNHLY and CDR2 as FYNNEI. Trimming stripped 6 bases from V and 2 bases from J, with 12 bases between. The length of the CDR3 is 14 residues. CDR3 sequence reads: CASSQGPITDTQYF. The DNA of the CDR3 is TGTGCCAGCAGCCAGGGGCCGATCACAGATACGCAGTATTTT.

The chain has TRBV19 and TRBJ2-7, with D unclear. V gave up 3 bases and J gave up 5 bases, with 14 bases separating them. The CDR3 runs 14 residues. The germline V gene has CDR1 LNHDA and CDR2 SQIVND (reference sequence). The CDR3 region is CASSITPLSDEQYF. The CDR3, as DNA: TGTGCCAGTAGTATCACACCTTTGAGCGACGAGCAGTACTTC.

The table lists this clone with a few counts. The chain is built from TRBV29-1 and TRBJ1-1, with 9 positions matching TRBD1. CDR3 length equals 16 residues. The junction had 8 bases not matched to a gene; V was cut back by 1 base and J by 2 bases. CDR1 is SQVTM and CDR2 is ANQGSEA in the germline V gene. The CDR3 loop reads CSVEGRTGAINTEAFF. DNA of the CDR3: TGCAGCGTTGAAGGCCGGACAGGGGCTATAAACACTGAAGCTTTCTTT.